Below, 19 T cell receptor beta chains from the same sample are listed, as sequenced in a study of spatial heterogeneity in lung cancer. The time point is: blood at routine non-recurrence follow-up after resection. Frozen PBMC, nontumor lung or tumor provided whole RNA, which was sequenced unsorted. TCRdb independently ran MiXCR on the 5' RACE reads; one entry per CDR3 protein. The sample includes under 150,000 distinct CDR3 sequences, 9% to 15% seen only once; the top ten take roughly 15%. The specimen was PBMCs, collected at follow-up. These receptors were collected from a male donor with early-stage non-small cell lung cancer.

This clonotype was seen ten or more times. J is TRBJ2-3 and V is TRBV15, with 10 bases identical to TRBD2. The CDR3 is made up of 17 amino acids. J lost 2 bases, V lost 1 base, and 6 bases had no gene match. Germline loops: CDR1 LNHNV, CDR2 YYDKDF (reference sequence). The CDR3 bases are TGTGCCACCAGCAGAGGGACTAGCGGTCGGATCACAGATACGCAGTATTTT. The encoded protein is CATSRGTSGRITDTQYF.

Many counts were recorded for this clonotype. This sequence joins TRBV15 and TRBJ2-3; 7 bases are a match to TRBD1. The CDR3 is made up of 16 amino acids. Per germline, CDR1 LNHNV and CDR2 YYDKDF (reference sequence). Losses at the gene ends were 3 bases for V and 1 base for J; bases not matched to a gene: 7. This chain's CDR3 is CATSSVQGIGTDTQYF. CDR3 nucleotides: TGTGCCACCAGCAGTGTACAGGGGATTGGCACAGATACGCAGTATTTT.

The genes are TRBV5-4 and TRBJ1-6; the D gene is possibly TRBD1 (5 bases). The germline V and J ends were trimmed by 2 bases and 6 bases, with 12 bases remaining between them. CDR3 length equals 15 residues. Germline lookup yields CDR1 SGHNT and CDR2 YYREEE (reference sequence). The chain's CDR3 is CASSLDSARNSPLHF. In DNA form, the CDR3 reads TGTGCCAGCAGCTTAGACAGTGCCCGTAATTCACCCCTCCACTTT.

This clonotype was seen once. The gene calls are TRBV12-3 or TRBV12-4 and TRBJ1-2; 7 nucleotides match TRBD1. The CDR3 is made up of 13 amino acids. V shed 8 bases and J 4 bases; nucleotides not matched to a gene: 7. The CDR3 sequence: CASQGGKAYGYTF. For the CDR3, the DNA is TGTGCCAGCCAGGGGGGGAAGGCCTATGGCTACACCTTC.

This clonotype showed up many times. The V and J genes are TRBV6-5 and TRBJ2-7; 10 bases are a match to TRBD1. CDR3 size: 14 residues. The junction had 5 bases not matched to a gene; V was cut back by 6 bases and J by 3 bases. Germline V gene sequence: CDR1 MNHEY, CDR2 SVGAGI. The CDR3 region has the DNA TGTGCCAGCAGGGTTGGGACAGGGGACTACGAGCAGTACTTC. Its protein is CASRVGTGDYEQYF.

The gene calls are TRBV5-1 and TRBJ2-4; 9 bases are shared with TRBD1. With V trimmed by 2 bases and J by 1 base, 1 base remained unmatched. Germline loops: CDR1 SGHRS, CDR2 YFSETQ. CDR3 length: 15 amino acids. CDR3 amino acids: CASSFGQGAKNIQYF. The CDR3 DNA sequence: TGCGCCAGCAGCTTTGGACAGGGGGCCAAAAACATTCAGTACTTC.

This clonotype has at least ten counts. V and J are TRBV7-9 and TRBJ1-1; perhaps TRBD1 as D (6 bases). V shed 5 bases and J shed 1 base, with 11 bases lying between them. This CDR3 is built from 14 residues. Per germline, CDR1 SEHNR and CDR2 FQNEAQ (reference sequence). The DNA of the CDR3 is TGTGCCAGCAGCCCCACGGGACAGAACACTGAAGCTTTCTTT. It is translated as CASSPTGQNTEAFF.

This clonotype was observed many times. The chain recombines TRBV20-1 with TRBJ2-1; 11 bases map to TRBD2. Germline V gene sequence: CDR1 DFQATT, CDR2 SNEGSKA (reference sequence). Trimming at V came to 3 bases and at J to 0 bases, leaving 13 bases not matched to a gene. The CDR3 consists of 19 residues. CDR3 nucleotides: TGCAGTGCTAGTGGCGGTCTAGCGGGGGGCCACGGCTCCTACAATGAGCAGTTCTTC. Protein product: CSASGGLAGGHGSYNEQFF.

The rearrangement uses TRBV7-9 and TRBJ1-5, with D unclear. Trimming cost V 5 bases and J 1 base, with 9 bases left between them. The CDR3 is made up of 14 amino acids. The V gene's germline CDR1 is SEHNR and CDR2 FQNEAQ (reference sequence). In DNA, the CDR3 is TGTGCCAGCAGCGCGAGCGGGAGCAATCAGCCCCAGCATTTT. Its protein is CASSASGSNQPQHF.

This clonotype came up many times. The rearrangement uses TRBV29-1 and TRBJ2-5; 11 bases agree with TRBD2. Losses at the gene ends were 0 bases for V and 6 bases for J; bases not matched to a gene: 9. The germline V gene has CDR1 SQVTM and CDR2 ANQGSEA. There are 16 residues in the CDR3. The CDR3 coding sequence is TGCAGCGTTGAAGATCGCGCTAGCGGGGGGCCGAAGACCCAGTACTTC. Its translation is CSVEDRASGGPKTQYF.

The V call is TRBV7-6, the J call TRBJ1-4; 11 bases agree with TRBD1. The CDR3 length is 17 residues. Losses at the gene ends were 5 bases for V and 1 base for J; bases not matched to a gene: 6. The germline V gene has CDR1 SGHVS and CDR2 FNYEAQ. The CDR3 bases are TGTGCCAGCAGCACCCGGGACAGGGGGAGAACTAATGAAAAACTGTTTTTT. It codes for CASSTRDRGRTNEKLFF.

The CDR3 DNA reads as TGCGCCAGCAGCTTCGCCGACAGGGCTAACGGCTACACCTTC. Translated: CASSFADRANGYTF. The rearrangement joins TRBV5-1 to TRBJ1-2; 7 bases are a match to TRBD1. CDR3 length: 14 amino acids. Germline lookup yields CDR1 SGHRS and CDR2 YFSETQ. The V and J ends lost 2 bases and 8 bases, in that order; junction bases with no gene match: 9.

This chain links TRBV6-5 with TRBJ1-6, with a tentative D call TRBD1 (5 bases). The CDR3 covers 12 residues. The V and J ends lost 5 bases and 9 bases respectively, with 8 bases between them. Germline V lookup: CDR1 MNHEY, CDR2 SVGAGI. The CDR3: CASSHRSSPLHF. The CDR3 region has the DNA TGTGCCAGCAGTCACAGGAGTTCACCCCTCCACTTT.

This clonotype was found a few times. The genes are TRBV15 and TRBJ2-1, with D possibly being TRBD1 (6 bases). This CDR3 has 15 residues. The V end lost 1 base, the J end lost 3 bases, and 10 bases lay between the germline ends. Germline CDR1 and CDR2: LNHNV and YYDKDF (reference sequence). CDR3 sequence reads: CATSRAQGSYNEQFF. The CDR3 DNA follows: TGTGCCACCAGCAGAGCCCAGGGGAGCTACAATGAGCAGTTCTTC.

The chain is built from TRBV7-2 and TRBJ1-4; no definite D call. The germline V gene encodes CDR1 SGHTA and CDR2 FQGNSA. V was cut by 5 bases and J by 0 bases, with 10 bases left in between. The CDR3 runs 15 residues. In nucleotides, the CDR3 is TGTGCCAGCAGCCCGACCCGAGCAACTAATGAAAAACTGTTTTTT. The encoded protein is CASSPTRATNEKLFF.

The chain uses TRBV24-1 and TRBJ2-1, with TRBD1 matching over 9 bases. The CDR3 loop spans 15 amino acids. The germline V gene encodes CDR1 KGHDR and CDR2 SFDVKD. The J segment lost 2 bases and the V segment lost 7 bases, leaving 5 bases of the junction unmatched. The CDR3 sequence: CATSWGQGTYNEQFF. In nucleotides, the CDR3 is TGTGCCACCAGCTGGGGACAGGGCACCTACAATGAGCAGTTCTTC.

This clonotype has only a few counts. CDR3 nucleotides: TGCAGTGCTAGAGGTGCAACAGACTATGGCTACACCTTC. It yields the protein CSARGATDYGYTF. The chain is built from TRBV20-1 and TRBJ1-2, with D hard to call. CDR1 and CDR2 (germline): DFQATT, SNEGSKA (reference sequence). V lost 1 base to trimming and J lost 3 bases, with 9 bases between them. CDR3 length equals 13 residues.

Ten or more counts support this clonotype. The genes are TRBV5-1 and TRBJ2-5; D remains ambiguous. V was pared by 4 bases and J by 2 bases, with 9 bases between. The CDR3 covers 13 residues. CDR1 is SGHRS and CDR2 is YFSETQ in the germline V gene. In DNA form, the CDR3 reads TGCGCCAGCAGCCTGCGATTACAAGAGACCCAGTACTTC. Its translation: CASSLRLQETQYF.

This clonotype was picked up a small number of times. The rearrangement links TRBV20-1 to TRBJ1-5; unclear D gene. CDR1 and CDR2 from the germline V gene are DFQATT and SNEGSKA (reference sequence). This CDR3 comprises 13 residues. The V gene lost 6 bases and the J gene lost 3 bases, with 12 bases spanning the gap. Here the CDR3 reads CSAADGTNQPQHF. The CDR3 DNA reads TGCAGTGCAGCCGACGGAACCAATCAGCCCCAGCATTTT.